This T cell receptor (beta chain) was sequenced during a study of Ad26.COV2.S vaccination and SARS-CoV-2 variants. Described treatment: around 19 received Ad26.COV2.S at low or high dose, single or two shots; roughly 5 received placebo; per-sample allocation not given. Sampling happened 63 days after the first vaccine or placebo injection. Donation came from an adult in Boston who was aged 18-55 years. CDR3 length: 13 amino acids. V was clipped by 7 bases and J by 8 bases; unmatched bases: 8. CDR1 and CDR2 from the germline V gene are LNHDA and SQIVND (reference sequence). Sequencing used immunoSEQ multiplex PCR; TCRdb keeps in-frame clones, though not all of them. The table shows over 400,000 clones, with 92% occurring only once.

The V call is TRBV19, the J call TRBJ1-5; 7 nucleotides agree with TRBD1. This sequence was found in a person between 18 and 65 years old who received the Ad26.COV2.S COVID-19 vaccine or a placebo. The source material was peripheral blood, sampled in a trial of Ad26.COV2.S vaccine versus placebo. CDR3 coding DNA: TGTGCCAGTAAACTGACAGGGCTTGAGCCCCAGCATTTT. This gives the protein CASKLTGLEPQHF.